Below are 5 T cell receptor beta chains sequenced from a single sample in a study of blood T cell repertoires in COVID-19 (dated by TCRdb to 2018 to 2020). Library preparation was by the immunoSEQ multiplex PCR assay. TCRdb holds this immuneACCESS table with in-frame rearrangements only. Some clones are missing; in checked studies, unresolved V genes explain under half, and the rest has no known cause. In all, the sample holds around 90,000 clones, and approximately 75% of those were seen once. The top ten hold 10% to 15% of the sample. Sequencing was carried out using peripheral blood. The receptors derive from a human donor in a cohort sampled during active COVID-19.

CDR3 nucleotides: TGTGCCAGCAGCCTATTTAGCGGACCCACCTCTGGGGCCAACGTCCTGACTTTC. Translated, it gives CASSLFSGPTSGANVLTF. The rearrangement uses TRBV3-1 (or the pseudogene TRBV3-2) and TRBJ2-6, with D possibly TRBD2 on 6 matching bases. With 4 bases removed from V and 0 bases from J, the gap between germline ends came to 16 bases. This CDR3 region has 18 residues. Germline V gives CDR1 LGHDT, CDR2 YNNKEL (reference sequence).

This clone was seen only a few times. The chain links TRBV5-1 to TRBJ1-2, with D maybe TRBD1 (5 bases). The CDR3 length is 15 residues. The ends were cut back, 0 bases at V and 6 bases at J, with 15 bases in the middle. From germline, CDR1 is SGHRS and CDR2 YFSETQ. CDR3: CASSLGGRDFDGYTF. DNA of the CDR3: TGCGCCAGCAGCTTGGGGGGCAGGGACTTTGATGGCTACACCTTC.

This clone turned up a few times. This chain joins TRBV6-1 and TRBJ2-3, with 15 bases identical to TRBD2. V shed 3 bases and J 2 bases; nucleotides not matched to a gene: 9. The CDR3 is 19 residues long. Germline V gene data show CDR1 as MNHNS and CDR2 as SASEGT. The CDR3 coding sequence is TGTGCCAGCAGTGATGGGGGACTAGCGGGGGGCTTATACACAGATACGCAGTATTTT. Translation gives CASSDGGLAGGLYTDTQYF.

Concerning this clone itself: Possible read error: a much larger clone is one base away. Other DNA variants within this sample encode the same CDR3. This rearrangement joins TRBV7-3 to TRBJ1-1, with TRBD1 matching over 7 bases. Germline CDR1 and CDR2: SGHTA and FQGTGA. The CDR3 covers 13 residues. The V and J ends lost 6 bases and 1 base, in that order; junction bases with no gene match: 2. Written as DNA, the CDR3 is TGTGCCAGCAGTCGACAGGGGAACACTGAAGCTTTCTTT. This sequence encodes CASSRQGNTEAFF.

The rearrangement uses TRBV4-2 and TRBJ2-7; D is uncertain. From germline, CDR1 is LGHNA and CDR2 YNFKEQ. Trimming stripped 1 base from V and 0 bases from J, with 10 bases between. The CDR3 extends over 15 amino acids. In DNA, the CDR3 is TGTGCCAGCAGCCAAGCGTCGCAAGCCTCCTACGAGCAGTACTTC. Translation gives CASSQASQASYEQYF.